The entry below describes one TCR beta chain. Its cognate antigen is unknown. This CDR3 comprises 15 residues. V lost 3 bases and J 0 bases, leaving 6 bases between the germline ends. Germline V gene sequence: CDR1 MGHDK, CDR2 SYGVNS. These data originate in a study of T-cell memory formation after mild COVID-19. Study-level points and caveats: Pre-infection memory showed some responding clones, and this suggested that cross-reactive memory joined. The study found balanced CD4/CD8 in clones contracting day 15 to 85 and a CD4+ lean in later expanders.

5'RACE, which relied on constant-segment primers, yielded TCR alpha and TCR beta cDNA libraries carrying sample barcodes and UMIs. In TCRdb, the 5' RACE reads were re-called with MiXCR into one record per CDR3 protein. The data hold 100,000 to 140,000 distinct CDR3 sequences, with around 15% observed a single time. This TCR derives from a man younger than 35 who had mild COVID-19 (a few samples of this study predate the infection). Cell type and time point are not known. The rearrangement links TRBV25-1 to TRBJ2-6; no firm D call. The material sequenced was PBMCs or a T cell subset sorted from them (not recorded which). CDR3: CASSERFSGANVLTF. CDR3 in DNA: TGTGCCAGCAGTGAGCGGTTCTCTGGGGCCAACGTCCTGACTTTC. The full variable domain, with the rest looked up from reference TRBV25-1 and TRBJ2-6, is EADIYQTPRYLVIGTGKKITLECSQTMGHDKMYWYQQDPGMELHLIHYSYGVNSTEKGDLSSESTVSRIRTEHFPLTLESARPSHTSQYLCASSERFSGANVLTFGAGSRLTVL.